The entry below gives a single T cell receptor beta chain sequence along with its context. These data belong to a study of blood T cell repertoires in COVID-19. Study in general: There were acute and convalescent COVID-19 samples, and they came from the United States, Italy and Spain. Sources were T cells, B-cell-depleted T cells, or PBMCs; the material itself was cDNA or gDNA.

Germline CDR1 and CDR2: SGHRS and YFSETQ. This CDR3 has 14 residues. Deletions cut 0 bases from V and 3 bases from J, with 9 bases between. As handled by the study authors: Quantification of nucleated cells was approximated via reference gene primer amplification. TCRdb keeps only in-frame clones here, not all; method: immunoSEQ multiplex PCR. V and J calls and clone size follow that table, whereas D and trimming were derived from the DNA. The sample consists of 410,000 or so clones, about 91% of them appearing once. It was during active infection that Seattle patients were enrolled and then longitudinally followed.

Input material: peripheral blood. The receptor comes from a woman between 40 and 50 years old with COVID-19, enrolled during active disease. The V and J genes are TRBV5-1 and TRBJ2-5, with a weak D call TRBD1 (6 bases). CDR3 amino acids: CASSLGPGEETQYF. The CDR3 region has the DNA TGCGCCAGCAGCTTGGGGCCAGGGGAAGAGACCCAGTACTTC.